This TCR beta chain came from a study of blood T cell repertoires in COVID-19. Across the study: The United States, Italy and Spain were the sources of the acute and convalescent COVID-19 samples. PBMCs, B-cell-depleted T cells, or T cells were the source of the cDNA or gDNA that made up the material.

The CDR3 loop spans 18 amino acids. J was trimmed by 2 bases and V by 4 bases; bases with no gene match: 6. As handled by the study authors: Amplification with reference gene primers provided the estimates of nucleated cell counts. Profiling relied on immunoSEQ multiplex PCR, and the TCRdb table lists in-frame clones only, not all of them. V and J calls and clone size come straight from that table; D and trimming were deduced from the DNA. This sample has tens of thousands of clones, with 80% to 90% found just once. The sample comprised peripheral blood. This rearrangement joins TRBV23-1 to TRBJ2-6; 12 nucleotides align to TRBD2. TRBV23-1 is known as an ORF, though its function is uncertain. The TCR comes from a human donor with active COVID-19. The donor label of this sample is uncertain. As DNA, the CDR3 is TGCGCCAGCAGTCCCGGACTAGCGGGACTAGCTGGGGCCAACGTCCTGACTTTC. This encodes CASSPGLAGLAGANVLTF.